These 10 T cell receptor beta chains came from one sample sequenced in a study of cytomegalovirus exposure and HLA in healthy donors. With 60 Vbeta and 13 Jbeta primers, the PCR was carried out. Profiling relied on immunoSEQ multiplex PCR, and the TCRdb table lists in-frame clones only, not all of them. The sample lists under 200,000 clones; about an eighth were seen once. The sample comprised PBMCs. The receptors stem from a man aged 45 to 65 in good health and CMV-seropositive.

As concerns this clone: This sample also contains other DNA sequences that code for the same CDR3. V is TRBV10-3 and J is TRBJ2-7, with TRBD1 matching 9 bases. The length of the CDR3 is 11 residues. The J segment lost 5 bases and the V segment lost 8 bases, leaving 1 base of the junction unmatched. The germline V gene has CDR1 ENHRY and CDR2 SYGVKD. CDR3 loop: CAIGQGHEQYV. The CDR3 nucleotides read TGTGCCATCGGACAGGGGCACGAGCAGTACGTC.

This clone was detected only a few times. The J gene is TRBJ2-2, the V gene TRBV9, with a tentative D call TRBD1 (6 bases). CDR3 size: 15 residues. V lost 1 base and J lost 5, with 12 bases in between. Germline CDR1 is SGDLS and CDR2 is YYNGEE. CDR3: CASSVSQGSTGELFF. Here the CDR3 DNA reads TGTGCCAGCAGCGTAAGTCAGGGGTCAACCGGGGAGCTGTTTTTT.

This clone has more than one count but fewer than ten. This chain uses TRBV5-1 with TRBJ1-4; 7 bases align to TRBD1. CDR1 and CDR2 (germline): SGHRS, YFSETQ. V lost 0 bases, J lost 7 bases, and 0 bases stayed unmatched. This CDR3 comprises 13 residues. The CDR3 DNA follows: TGCGCCAGCAGCTTGGCAGGGGGTGAAAAACTGTTTTTT. Translation: CASSLAGGEKLFF.

The V and J genes are TRBV7-8 and TRBJ1-6, with D perhaps matching TRBD1 (6 bases). The CDR3 covers 15 residues. Trimming took 1 base from V and 4 from J, leaving 8 bases between them. The germline V gene has CDR1 SGHVS and CDR2 FQNEAQ. CDR3 residues: CASSLGQAYNSPLHF. Here the CDR3 DNA reads TGTGCCAGCAGCTTAGGACAGGCATATAATTCACCCCTCCACTTT.

The chain is built from TRBV19 and TRBJ2-2; 9 nucleotides align to TRBD1. The V segment lost 4 bases and the J segment 7 bases; nucleotides outside the gene matches: 7. Germline loops: CDR1 LNHDA, CDR2 SQIVND (reference sequence). CDR3 length: 15 residues. The CDR3 DNA sequence: TGTGCCAGTAGTAGCCGGGACAGGGTCGGCGGGGAGCTGTTTTTT. Its translation is CASSSRDRVGGELFF. The full variable domain, with the rest looked up from reference TRBV19 and TRBJ2-2, is DGGITQSPKYLFRKEGQNVTLSCEQNLNHDAMYWYRQDPGQGLRLIYYSQIVNDFQKGDIAEGYSVSREKKESFPLTVTSAQKNPTAFYLCASSSRDRVGGELFFGEGSRLTVL.

The sample holds a few counts of this clone. V is TRBV7-7 and J is TRBJ2-5; a weak D match, TRBD2 (5 bases). The CDR3 runs 13 residues. Germline V lookup: CDR1 SSHAT, CDR2 FNYEAQ (reference sequence). V was trimmed by 5 bases and J by 5 bases, leaving 12 bases between them. CDR3 residues: CASSPGRGETQYF. The DNA for the CDR3 is TGTGCCAGCAGCCCGGGTCGAGGGGAGACCCAGTACTTC.

This clone has only a few counts. The V call is TRBV4-3, the J call TRBJ1-4; 9 nucleotides align to TRBD1. The CDR3 contains 15 residues. V dropped 4 bases and J dropped 6; count of bases not matched to a gene: 6. CDR1 and CDR2 from the germline V gene are LGHNA and YSLEER. The chain's CDR3 is CASSLTGTGHEKLFF. The CDR3 nucleotides read TGCGCCAGCAGCCTCACCGGGACAGGGCATGAAAAACTGTTTTTT.

This clone has only a few counts. Sequence at one end of the junction differs from germline and may be a read error. The chain uses TRBV4-3 and TRBJ2-3; 8 nucleotides line up with TRBD1. Germline CDR1 LGHNA, CDR2 YSLEER. CDR3 size: 14 residues. The CDR3 nucleotides are TGCGCCAGCAGCCAAGACCCAGGGACAGGTACGCAGTATTTT. Amino acids: CASSQDPGTGTQYF.

With regard to this clone: The junction departs from the called germline gene at one end, perhaps through a read error. The V and J genes are TRBV5-8 and TRBJ1-5, with 9 bases matching TRBD1. This CDR3 spans 15 amino acids. Looked up from germline, CDR1 is SGHTS and CDR2 is YDEGEE. The CDR3 reads CADRGGLGSNQPQNF. For the CDR3, the DNA is TGTGCGGACAGGGGAGGCTTGGGTAGCAATCAGCCCCAGAATTTT.

This chain connects TRBV4-3 to TRBJ2-7; TRBD1 is a possible D gene (6 bases). Germline CDR1 and CDR2: LGHNA and YSLEER. This CDR3 contains 15 residues. V lost 4 bases and J lost 5, with 18 bases in between. The CDR3 is CASSLAPQGNDEQYF. Written as DNA, the CDR3 is TGCGCCAGCAGCCTCGCGCCGCAGGGGAACGACGAGCAGTACTTC.